The clone carrying this TCR beta chain occurred a few times. Its antigen is unidentified. Between the trimmed V and J ends, which lost 3 bases and 1 base, there was a span of 7 bases. CDR1 is GTSNPN and CDR2 is SVGIG in the germline V gene (reference sequence). This CDR3 region has 13 residues. This entry is derived from a study of regulatory T cells in long-lasting Graves disease. Study observations and caveats: The study found TRBV28, TRBJ1-2 and TRBJ2-5 favored in persistent disease.

Noted time point: newly diagnosed GD, antithyroid drugs for less than 3 months. Generation of the TCR library employed RNA extracted from PBMCs. Combining iRepertoire HTBI primers with Arm-PCR of CDR3 regions, the authors built TCR beta libraries. TCRdb reprocessed the multiplex PCR reads via MiXCR and lists one record per CDR3 protein. The data hold about 540,000 distinct CDR3 sequences, with roughly 13% observed a single time. The sample was also reused in another study, on T cells in Graves' hyperthyroidism and ophthalmopathy.

The clonotype was recovered from a man aged 25-45 years with Graves disease. Sequenced here: peripheral blood mononuclear cells (PBMCs), sampled at new diagnosis, from a patient treated with antithyroid drugs. The chain joins TRBV30 to TRBJ2-1; TRBD2 might be the D (6 bases). The CDR3 loop reads CAWSGTSYNEQFF. In nucleotides, the CDR3 is TGTGCCTGGAGCGGGACTTCCTACAATGAGCAGTTCTTC.